This record covers a single T cell receptor beta chain. This sample was included in a study of cytomegalovirus exposure and HLA in healthy donors. It was with 60 Vbeta and 13 Jbeta primers that the PCR ran. The data were produced by immunoSEQ multiplex PCR, yet TCRdb's version contains in-frame clones alone and is incomplete. The table records over 45,000 clones, roughly 83% of them present only once. The clonotype was recovered from a man between 25 and 39 years old in good health and CMV-seronegative. Sequencing was carried out using PBMCs.

CDR3: CASSDQGVTSPLHF. For the CDR3, the DNA is TGTGCCAGCAGCGATCAAGGGGTAACTTCACCCCTCCACTTT. The J gene is TRBJ1-6, the V gene TRBV11-2, with D perhaps matching TRBD1 (5 bases). The germline CDR1 and CDR2 sequences are SGHAT and FQNNGV. The V end was cut by 5 bases, the J end by 9 bases, with 14 bases between. CDR3 length: 14 residues.